Listed below are T cell receptor beta chains from one sample, sequenced in a study of technical replicates of blood from several donors. The table came from immunoSEQ multiplex PCR; TCRdb's copy has only in-frame clones and leaves some out. The sample records about 79,000 clones, about nine tenths being singletons. Sequencing used T cells isolated from PBMCs. Receptors originate from a human donor in good health. Some clones in this sample may be carry-over from other donors' samples. CDR3s include the opening cysteine and the closing phenylalanine or tryptophan. A D gene is named only where the DNA matches it firmly. Clone sizes are given selectively: once, few, many, or a class where the clone is expanded.

>TRBV7-3|TRBD2|TRBJ2-3|NA
TGTGCCAGCAGACTAGGACTAGCGGGAGCCACAGATACGCAGTATTTT
CASRLGLAGATDTQYF
>TRBV10-3|NA|TRBJ1-5|few
TGTGCCATCAGTGAAATGTATAGCAATCAGCCCCAGCATTTT
CAISEMYSNQPQHF
>TRBV29-1|TRBD1|TRBJ1-1|NA
TGCAGCGTTGAAAATCTTTACCTTCGGAGGGGGCCTGAAGCTTTCTTT
CSVENLYLRRGPEAFF
>TRBV10-3|NA|TRBJ1-2|NA
TGTGCCATCAGTGCGGCAGGCCGCGGCTACACCTTC
CAISAAGRGYTF
>TRBV19|NA|TRBJ1-2|NA
TGTGCCAGTAGTTCTAAAGAGGGAATCTATGGCTACACCTTC
CASSSKEGIYGYTF
>TRBV7-2|TRBD1|TRBJ1-5|NA
TGTGCCAGCAGATTGGGGGACAGGGGGACCTGGTGGCAGCCCCAGCATTTT
CASRLGDRGTWWQPQHF
>TRBV2|NA|TRBJ1-2|NA
TGTGCCAGCACTTGGGACACATTGAACGGCTACACCTTC
CASTWDTLNGYTF
>TRBV11-1|NA|TRBJ1-1|NA
TGTGCCAGCAGCTTAGTGGGTGGACATCCTGAAGCTTTCTTT
CASSLVGGHPEAFF
>TRBV6-7|NA|TRBJ1-6|NA
TGTGCCAGCATCGCGGGGGCTAACTCACCCCTCCACTTT
CASIAGANSPLHF
>TRBV9|NA|TRBJ2-3|NA
TGTGCCAGCAGCGTAGGGGCAGGGGCAGATACGCAGTATTTT
CASSVGAGADTQYF
>TRBV7-9|NA|TRBJ1-2|NA
TGTGCCAGCAGCTCGAGGATCTATGGCTACACCTTC
CASSSRIYGYTF
>TRBV5-3|NA|TRBJ1-5|NA
TGTGCCAGAAGCCTCCTCCGGGACACCCATCAGCCCCAGCATTTT
CARSLLRDTHQPQHF
>TRBV9|NA|TRBJ1-3|NA
TGTGCCAGCAGCGTAGGCCCCGACGGAGGGGCCCGCGGGAACACCATATATTTT
CASSVGPDGGARGNTIYF
>TRBV20-1|NA|TRBJ2-1|once
TGCAGTGCGGAGATGGGCAATGAGCAGTTCTTC
CSAEMGNEQFF
>TRBV7-9|NA|TRBJ2-5|NA
TGTGCCAGCAGCTCACAGGGTTCAGAGACCCAGTACTTC
CASSSQGSETQYF
>TRBV14|TRBD1|TRBJ1-5|NA
TGTGCCAGCAGCCGCTCGGGACAGGGGTTCGGCCAGCCCCAGCATTTT
CASSRSGQGFGQPQHF
>TRBV5-1|NA|TRBJ1-1|NA
TGCGCCAGCAGCTTGGGTTCGGGGGGTGAAGCTTTCTTT
CASSLGSGGEAFF
>TRBV4-1|TRBD2|TRBJ2-1|NA
TGCGCCAGCAGCCAGGCTAGCGGGAGGACGTACAATGAGCAGTTCTTC
CASSQASGRTYNEQFF
>TRBV10-2|TRBD2|TRBJ2-5|NA
TGCGCCAGCAGTGAGTCTCCTAGCGGGATGGAGACCCAGTACTTC
CASSESPSGMETQYF
>TRBV6-5|NA|TRBJ1-1|NA
TGTGCCAGCAGTTACTCGTCAGGGGCCACTGAAGCTTTCTTT
CASSYSSGATEAFF
>TRBV30|NA|TRBJ1-5|few
TGTGCCTGGAGTTCCCGTGGCGGGGTTATAGGGAATCAGCCCCAGCATTTT
CAWSSRGGVIGNQPQHF
>TRBV5-1|NA|TRBJ2-1|NA
TGCGCCAGCAGCTTAACAGGAGCCTACAATGAGCAGTTCTTC
CASSLTGAYNEQFF
>TRBV28|NA|TRBJ2-7|NA
TGTGCCAGCAGTTTATTTTCTAGCGACTACGAGCAGTACTTC
CASSLFSSDYEQYF
>TRBV7-2|NA|TRBJ1-1|NA
TGTGCCAGCAGCCCAAATCCAGAAGTTACTGAAGCTTTCTTT
CASSPNPEVTEAFF
>TRBV11-3|NA|TRBJ2-1|NA
TGTGCCAGCAGCTTAAAAAGCGGGCCTTACAATGAGCAGTTCTTC
CASSLKSGPYNEQFF
>TRBV27|NA|TRBJ2-7|NA
TGTGCCAGCAGTCGACAGAGGACCTACGAGCAGTACTTC
CASSRQRTYEQYF
>TRBV7-9|TRBD2|TRBJ2-3|NA
TGTGCCAGCATAACTAGCGGCACAGATACGCAGTATTTT
CASITSGTDTQYF
>TRBV2|TRBD2|TRBJ2-5|NA
TGTGCCAGCAGTGAAATTCAGCGGGAGGTAGGAGAGACCCAGTACTTC
CASSEIQREVGETQYF
>TRBV5-1|TRBD1|TRBJ2-2|NA
TGCGCCAGCAGCTACGGGGAGACAGGGTTTAGCACCGGGGAGCTGTTTTTT
CASSYGETGFSTGELFF
>TRBV10-3|NA|TRBJ1-2|NA
TGTGCCATCAGTGTTCAGGGTGACTATGGCTACACCTTC
CAISVQGDYGYTF
>TRBV19|TRBD2|TRBJ2-3|NA
TGTGCCAGTAGTATGTCTAGCGGGAGGTGGATGAATACGCAGTATTTT
CASSMSSGRWMNTQYF
>TRBV4-1|NA|TRBJ1-2|NA
TGCGCCAGCAGCCCGGGTCCCCAGGGGAACTATGGCTACACCTTC
CASSPGPQGNYGYTF
>TRBV14|NA|TRBJ1-1|NA
TGTGCCAGCAGCCAAGGGAACAGTCTTTGGGCTTTCTTT
CASSQGNSLWAFF
>TRBV5-1|TRBD1|TRBJ1-1|NA
TGCGCCAGCAGCCATTTTGCGGTCCGGGACAGACAGAACACTGAAGCTTTCTTT
CASSHFAVRDRQNTEAFF
>TRBV28|NA|TRBJ2-6|NA
TGTGCCAGCAGTTTATCCGGGGCTGGGGCCAACGTCCTGACTTTC
CASSLSGAGANVLTF
>TRBV6-5|NA|TRBJ2-4|NA
TGTGCCAGCAGCCGCGGGGTATTTTCAAAAAACATTCAGTACTTC
CASSRGVFSKNIQYF
>TRBV5-6|TRBD1|TRBJ1-2|once
TGTGCCAGCAGCTTGGGGACAGGTTACTACACCTTC
CASSLGTGYYTF